Listed below are T cell receptor beta chains from one sample, sequenced in a study of PD-1 blockade in mismatch repair-deficient tumors. No antigen is known for these receptors. TCRdb's table, derived via immunoSEQ multiplex PCR, lists solely in-frame clones and lacks some. The data contain approximately 13,000 clones, 84% of them singletons. The material sequenced was cells cultured in vitro, taken from a patient treated with pembrolizumab. The source is an adult with mismatch repair-deficient cancer. CDR3s include the opening cysteine and the closing phenylalanine or tryptophan. Fields, in order: V gene, clone size, CDR3 protein. Rows may omit the clone size; those that give it use once, few, many or a size class.

>TRBV7-2|-
CASSFIGSTDTQYF
>TRBV27|-
CASSLNGGNPEQYF
>TRBV7-8|few
CASSLTGGSLGREQYF
>TRBV5-4|-
CASRETVGTDTQYF
>TRBV7-6|-
CASSLGGSGNTIYF
>TRBV5-5|few
CASSLGGTYEQYF
>TRBV5-1|-
CASSLPGLADNNEQFF
>TRBV7-3|-
CASSLAVVYRGPQPQHF
>TRBV18|-
CASSPENDGAYGYTF
>TRBV11-2|-
CASSLVGGTGEKLFF
>TRBV7-2|-
CASSFRTGETQYF
>TRBV5-1|once
CASSLFTSGSKYEQFF
>TRBV4-1|-
CASSQDFLPERDRFF
>TRBV18|once
CASSYTDLYEQYF
>TRBV12-1|-
CASSFTRPGENEQFF
>TRBV30|-
CAWSDVVSEQYF
>TRBV4-1|-
CASSQDSQGTLNTEAFF
>TRBV11-3|once
CASSLAAGAEQYF
>TRBV12-5|-
CASGPPETLGQPQHF
>TRBV11-3|-
CASSLVGQGPDTQYF
>TRBV9|-
CASSKEGAQPQHF
>TRBV9|-
CASSVGIGTSKDTQYF
>TRBV14|-
CASSRTGTGWDVSKNIQYF
>TRBV5-1|-
CASSTGSGNTIYF
>TRBV27|-
CASSKQGSTNEKLFF
>TRBV4-2|-
CASSQDRTSYNEQFF
>TRBV19|-
CASSIDLGSSAEQYF
>TRBV10-3|few
CAISDPTLAGGETQYF
>TRBV9|-
CASSVEPTDEQYF
>TRBV4-1|-
CASSQDLTSGSYEQYF
>TRBV29-1|once
CSVEDWPGGTGELFF
>TRBV18|-
CASSPPESTDTQYF
>TRBV12-5|-
CASGLAGADTQYF
>TRBV4-1|-
CASSGGSGNEQFF
>TRBV18|-
CASSPDKRDLYNEQFF
>TRBV27|-
CASSFSRGSNQPQHF
>TRBV7-9|few
CASSTTGNPYEQYF
>TRBV2|-
CASRGTPMGPDTGELFF
>TRBV7-2|-
CASSWGLAGINEQFF
>TRBV7-7|-
CASSLAAFMGGREKLFF
>TRBV23-1|-
CASSQSPPGQGTSGRIKNEQFF
>TRBV7-7|-
CASSLGQGAYNEQFF
>TRBV19|-
CASSPTGGAVSGYGYTF
>TRBV28|once
CASSRTLQGPRPQHF
>TRBV28|-
CASSTGTSDKFYEQYF
>TRBV6-6|-
CATRLAGDEQYF
>TRBV4-1|-
CASSQDPGATYNEQFF
>TRBV4-1|-
CASSQYDRGEAFF
>TRBV11-1|-
CASSATIGTGDYEQYF
>TRBV28|-
CASSLGLAGGGNF
>TRBV25-1|-
CASSRGVSYEQYF
>TRBV9|-
CASSVVGTLLPTDTQYF
>TRBV28|-
CASTFLDTQYF
>TRBV27|-
CASRGFAYNEQFF
>TRBV18|-
CASSPVGENYGYTF
>TRBV7-3|-
CASSSTSGMQYF
>TRBV2|few
CASSEQARYSPLHF
>TRBV19|-
CASSTQGFSYEQYF
>TRBV28|-
CASSLGTFNFQYF